Below are 19 T cell receptor beta chains sequenced from a single sample in a study of blood T cell repertoires in COVID-19. Assay: immunoSEQ multiplex PCR; the TCRdb copy retains only in-frame clones and omits some. Of some 450,000 clones listed, over 85% are singletons. Sequencing was performed on peripheral blood. Source of these receptors: a man between 18 and 29 years old with COVID-19, enrolled during active disease.

This chain uses TRBV27 with TRBJ1-2; D is ambiguous. The V end lost 8 bases, the J end lost 4 bases, and 8 bases lay between the germline ends. The CDR3 is 11 amino acids. Germline assignment: CDR1 MNHEY and CDR2 SMNVEV (reference sequence). Written as DNA, the CDR3 is TGTGCCAGCTCCTCAGGCTATGGCTACACCTTC. It encodes CASSSGYGYTF.

The rearrangement uses TRBV28 and TRBJ1-6; 9 bases fit TRBD1. Germline V gives CDR1 MDHEN, CDR2 SYDVKM. The CDR3 has 15 residues. Trimming cost V 7 bases and J 6 bases; bases outside gene matches: 7. The CDR3 loop is CASNTGGIGNSPLHF. CDR3 DNA: TGTGCCAGCAACACAGGGGGCATTGGTAATTCACCCCTCCACTTT.

The chain has TRBV19 and TRBJ2-7; TRBD2 might be the D (6 bases). Germline V gene data show CDR1 as LNHDA and CDR2 as SQIVND (reference sequence). Trimming pared 3 bases from V and 6 bases from J, leaving 15 bases between. This CDR3 has 14 amino acids. This chain's CDR3 is CASSILRDGGEQYF. As DNA, the CDR3 is TGTGCCAGTAGTATTTTGCGGGACGGCGGCGAGCAGTACTTC.

The chain employs TRBV5-1 and TRBJ2-3; weak D call: TRBD1 (5 bases). V gave up 4 bases and J gave up 2 bases, with 11 bases separating them. CDR3 size: 14 residues. Germline V gene sequence: CDR1 SGHRS, CDR2 YFSETQ. CDR3 sequence (DNA): TGCGCCAGCAGCCGAACAGGAGCCACAGATACGCAGTATTTT. This translates into CASSRTGATDTQYF.

This clone was found once. The chain couples TRBV29-1 to TRBJ2-7, with TRBD2 as a possible D gene (5 bases). V gave up 6 bases and J gave up 0 bases, with 12 bases separating them. The CDR3 consists of 13 residues. Germline CDR1 is SQVTM and CDR2 is ANQGSEA. The CDR3 DNA sequence: TGCAGCGTCCGGACTTCTAGCTCCTACGAGCAGTACTTC. Translating it yields CSVRTSSSYEQYF.

The chain employs TRBV28 and TRBJ2-7, with 11 bases fitting TRBD1. With 4 bases clipped from V and 3 bases from J, the junction kept 5 bases outside the gene matches. The CDR3 runs to 15 residues. Germline V lookup: CDR1 MDHEN, CDR2 SYDVKM. The CDR3 reads CASSYPGTGGYEQYF. CDR3 bases: TGTGCCAGCAGTTATCCCGGGACAGGGGGCTACGAGCAGTACTTC.

This rearrangement joins TRBV4-1 to TRBJ2-5; no reliable D call. The CDR3 contains 13 residues. Per germline, CDR1 MGHRA and CDR2 YSYEKL. Trimming stripped 3 bases from V and 5 bases from J, with 10 bases between. CDR3 in DNA: TGCGCCAGCAGCCACCCCCTAAGCGAGACCCAGTACTTC. This codes for CASSHPLSETQYF.

This CDR3 reads CASSQDRRDYEQYF. Written as DNA, the CDR3 is TGTGCCAGCAGCCAAGATCGGCGGGACTACGAGCAGTACTTC. The genes are TRBV3-1 (or the pseudogene TRBV3-2) and TRBJ2-7, with D possibly TRBD2 on 6 matching bases. This CDR3 has 14 residues. Deletions cut 0 bases from V and 3 bases from J, with 9 bases between. Germline V gene sequence: CDR1 LGHDT, CDR2 YNNKEL (reference sequence).

This clone was seen a few times. The chain couples TRBV5-6 to TRBJ1-4; possibly TRBD1 for D (6 bases). Germline values: CDR1 SGHDT, CDR2 YYEEEE. Trimming removed 5 bases at V and 6 bases at J, with 11 bases between. CDR3 length equals 13 residues. The CDR3 nucleotides read TGTGCCAGCAGGGGACAAATCGATGAAAAACTGTTTTTT. Protein sequence: CASRGQIDEKLFF.

There are a few counts of this clone. This rearrangement joins TRBV7-2 to TRBJ2-3; the match to TRBD2 covers 11 bases. J was trimmed by 9 bases and V by 5 bases; bases with no gene match: 10. This CDR3 region has 15 residues. CDR1 SGHTA and CDR2 FQGNSA come from the germline V gene. The DNA of the CDR3 is TGTGCCAGCAGCACGGGACTAGCGGCGTTTGGGACGCAGTATTTT. Encoded protein: CASSTGLAAFGTQYF.

This chain joins TRBV28 and TRBJ2-2; the D gene is possibly TRBD1 (6 bases). The germline V and J ends were trimmed by 4 bases and 0 bases, with 15 bases remaining between them. In germline, CDR1 is MDHEN, CDR2 SYDVKM. This CDR3 has 17 amino acids. The CDR3 DNA reads as TGTGCCAGCAGTTCCCCCCGAGACAGGTCGAACACCGGGGAGCTGTTTTTT. Amino acid sequence: CASSSPRDRSNTGELFF.

The chain combines TRBV19 with TRBJ1-3, with D hard to call. Deletions cut 5 bases from V and 0 bases from J, with 5 bases between. From germline, CDR1 is LNHDA and CDR2 SQIVND (reference sequence). There are 13 residues in the CDR3. CDR3 sequence: CASSHSSGNTIYF. The CDR3 DNA is TGTGCCAGTAGTCACAGCTCTGGAAACACCATATATTTT.

The V gene is TRBV3-1 (or the pseudogene TRBV3-2), the J gene TRBJ2-5; 8 bases align to TRBD1. CDR1 is LGHDT and CDR2 is YNNKEL in the germline V gene (reference sequence). This CDR3 is 15 amino acids long. With 1 base clipped from V and 7 bases from J, the junction kept 8 bases outside the gene matches. CDR3 in DNA: TGTGCCAGCAGCCAAGGGACAGGGCCCACGGGGACCCAGTACTTC. Its translation: CASSQGTGPTGTQYF.

This clone was counted a few times. The gene calls are TRBV7-9 and TRBJ2-7; D is possibly TRBD2 (6 bases). Trimming took off 1 base at V and 3 bases at J, with 25 bases between the two ends. The CDR3 has 19 residues. CDR1 and CDR2 (germline): SEHNR, FQNEAQ (reference sequence). CDR3 in DNA: TGTGCCAGCAGCTTAGTGGGGGGTACATCACCGAGAGGGGTCTACGAGCAGTACTTC. Its translation is CASSLVGGTSPRGVYEQYF.

This clone was detected only once. The chain combines TRBV6-5 with TRBJ1-1, with D unclear. Germline-derived CDR1 and CDR2 are MNHEY and SVGAGI. Trimming took 8 bases from V and 0 from J, leaving 7 bases between them. This CDR3 contains 12 residues. The CDR3 nucleotides read TGTGCCAGCCAGGCCCTGAACACTGAAGCTTTCTTT. Protein: CASQALNTEAFF.

J is TRBJ1-1 and V is TRBV5-6; the match to TRBD1 covers 7 bases. V lost 4 bases to trimming and J lost 4 bases; unmatched junction nucleotides: 10. There are 15 residues in the CDR3. The germline CDR1 and CDR2 sequences are SGHDT and YYEEEE. The CDR3 DNA is TGTGCCAGCAGCGCGCTTACAGGGGTAGCCACTGAAGCTTTCTTT. Translated: CASSALTGVATEAFF.

This clone was recorded once. J is TRBJ1-2 and V is TRBV6-5, with a possible D match to TRBD1 (6 bases). Germline values: CDR1 MNHEY, CDR2 SVGAGI. This CDR3 is built from 15 residues. Trimming took off 0 bases at V and 6 bases at J, with 14 bases between the two ends. For the CDR3, the DNA is TGTGCCAGCAGTTACTCCGGGGGGCTGTTCCATGGCTACACCTTC. Translation: CASSYSGGLFHGYTF.

V gene TRBV13 combines with J gene TRBJ2-7; 10 positions agree with TRBD2. The germline CDR1 and CDR2 sequences are PRHDT and FYEKMQ (reference sequence). The CDR3 has 15 residues. With 5 bases clipped from V and 3 bases from J, the junction kept 7 bases outside the gene matches. CDR3: CASSTPGLANYEQYF. CDR3 bases: TGTGCCAGCAGCACGCCGGGACTAGCGAACTACGAGCAGTACTTC.

V usage is TRBV25-1 and J usage is TRBJ1-4, with TRBD1 matching over 8 bases. CDR3 length: 14 residues. The V gene end was trimmed by 6 bases and the J gene end by 7 bases; junction bases not matched to a gene: 7. Germline V gene lookup returns CDR1 MGHDK and CDR2 SYGVNS. DNA of the CDR3: TGTGCCAGCAGCCAGGACAGGGCAGGTGAAAAACTGTTTTTT. It translates to CASSQDRAGEKLFF.